The 5 T cell receptor beta chains below come from one sample, sequenced in a study of T cell repertoires in cytomegalovirus infection. TCRdb passed the reads through MiXCR, listing each CDR3 protein once. Among about 490,000 distinct CDR3 sequences listed, around 27% were seen once. Sequenced sample: PBMCs. All receptors derive from a human donor in good health (CMV status not recorded). Some clones in this sample may be carry-over from other donors' samples.

The rearrangement links TRBV19 to TRBJ1-5, with unresolved D. Germline V CDR1 and CDR2: LNHDA, SQIVND (reference sequence). The CDR3 loop spans 16 amino acids. The germline V and J ends were trimmed by 5 bases and 4 bases, with 18 bases remaining between them. CDR3 in DNA: TGTGCCAGTAGTTTCCTTCCAACTGAGTTTAATCAGCCCCAGCATTTT. Protein: CASSFLPTEFNQPQHF.

The sample holds a few counts of this clonotype. The V call is TRBV6-2 or TRBV6-3, the J call TRBJ1-5, with 10 nucleotides matching TRBD1. The CDR3 covers 15 residues. Germline lookup yields CDR1 MNHEY and CDR2 SVGEGT. Losses at the gene ends were 6 bases for V and 5 bases for J; bases not matched to a gene: 7. The CDR3 reads CASRQTGGGDQPQHF. DNA of the CDR3: TGTGCCAGCAGACAGACAGGGGGCGGGGATCAGCCCCAGCATTTT.

The gene calls are TRBV5-1 and TRBJ1-4, with 8 nucleotides matching TRBD1. V was clipped by 4 bases and J by 8 bases; unmatched bases: 7. Germline loops: CDR1 SGHRS, CDR2 YFSETQ. This CDR3 is built from 14 residues. The CDR3 protein is CASSAGQGIEKLFF. The DNA of the CDR3 is TGCGCCAGCAGCGCCGGACAGGGTATCGAAAAACTGTTTTTT. The entire variable domain, with the rest obtained from reference TRBV5-1 and TRBJ1-4, is as follows: KAGVTQTPRYLIKTRGQQVTLSCSPISGHRSVSWYQQTPGQGLQFLFEYFSETQRNKGNFPGRFSGRQFSNSRSEMNVSTLELGDSALYLCASSAGQGIEKLFFGSGTQLSVL.

The rearrangement uses TRBV19 and TRBJ2-7, with 7 positions matching TRBD2. CDR1 and CDR2 from the germline V gene are LNHDA and SQIVND (reference sequence). This CDR3 spans 14 amino acids. Trimming removed 4 bases from V and 1 base from J; junction bases left unmatched: 4. The CDR3 spells CASSKREGSYEQYF. CDR3 DNA: TGTGCCAGTAGTAAGCGGGAAGGGTCCTACGAGCAGTACTTC.

This clonotype came up a few times. The chain combines TRBV6-2 or TRBV6-3 with TRBJ2-1; 10 bases fit TRBD2. With V trimmed by 7 bases and J by 0 bases, 9 bases remained unmatched. The length of the CDR3 is 17 residues. CDR1 is MNHEY and CDR2 is SVGEGT in the germline V gene. CDR3 sequence: CASTRGLARSSYNEQFF. In nucleotides, the CDR3 is TGTGCCAGCACCAGGGGACTAGCGCGGAGCTCCTACAATGAGCAGTTCTTC.